The entry that follows covers one T cell receptor beta chain sequence. This specimen belongs to a study of control samples from healthy donors and cancer patients. TCRdb's copy holds only in-frame clones and misses some; the assay was immunoSEQ multiplex PCR. Found here are about 2,400 clones, 95% to 98% of them singletons; the top ten hold approximately 1.7%. This CDR3 is built from 16 residues. The trim removed 4 bases at V and 4 bases at J, leaving 9 bases unmatched. Germline lookup yields CDR1 KGHSH and CDR2 LQKENI. The chain recombines TRBV18 with TRBJ2-3; 9 nucleotides match TRBD1. This TCR came from a man aged 65 to 85 with head and neck cancer. The sample comprised PBMCs. DNA for the CDR3: TGTGCCAGCTCACTGCTGACAGGGGGTATGCCAGATACGCAGTATTTT. It translates to CASSLLTGGMPDTQYF.